The 15 T cell receptor beta chains below come from one sample, sequenced in a study of shared clonotypes between healthy human individuals. Data came from immunoSEQ multiplex PCR; TCRdb stores just in-frame clones and leaves some out. The table lists 550,000 to 750,000 clones, 95% of them singletons. CD45RO-negative cells were positively selected for CCR7, leaving out terminally differentiated effector memory CD45RA+ cells. The sample was naive CD8+ T cells sorted from blood. The receptors originated from a woman in her 30s in good health.

The V call is TRBV7-9, the J call TRBJ2-3; D possibly corresponds to TRBD2 (6 bases). The CDR3 loop spans 17 amino acids. Germline CDR1 reads SEHNR; CDR2 reads FQNEAQ (reference sequence). V was cut by 4 bases and J by 3 bases, with 20 bases left in between. This CDR3 reads CASSSPPLLAGTDTQYF. The DNA for the CDR3 is TGTGCCAGCAGCTCCCCTCCCCTATTGGCGGGGACAGATACGCAGTATTTT.

V usage is TRBV29-1 and J usage is TRBJ2-7, with 9 nucleotides matching TRBD1. The CDR3 spans 14 residues. Trimming took 4 bases from V and 6 from J; bases not matched to a gene: 10. CDR1 is SQVTM and CDR2 is ANQGSEA in the germline V gene. Here the CDR3 reads CSVGDRAFIGEQYF. DNA of the CDR3: TGCAGCGTTGGGGACAGGGCGTTTATTGGCGAGCAGTACTTC.

This clone was detected only once. CDR3 sequence: CATTSGSFNEQFF. In nucleotides, the CDR3 is TGTGCCACGACTAGCGGGAGTTTCAATGAGCAGTTCTTC. This rearrangement joins TRBV6-5 to TRBJ2-1, with TRBD2 identical over 12 bases. V gave up 10 bases and J gave up 6 bases; unmatched junction bases: 4. The CDR3 contains 13 residues. Germline-derived CDR1 and CDR2 are MNHEY and SVGAGI.

The rearrangement joins TRBV2 to TRBJ2-1; 7 bases match TRBD1. The CDR3 has 13 residues. J lost 8 bases, V lost 7 bases, and 8 bases had no gene match. Germline lookup yields CDR1 SNHLY and CDR2 FYNNEI. The chain's CDR3 is CASKRQGLDEQFF. The CDR3 DNA reads TGTGCCAGCAAGAGACAGGGATTGGATGAGCAGTTCTTC.

V gene TRBV6-5 combines with J gene TRBJ2-7, with 7 bases aligning to TRBD1. The CDR3 runs 16 residues. V shed 0 bases, J shed 0 bases, and the junction held 5 bases outside the gene matches. Germline lookup yields CDR1 MNHEY and CDR2 SVGAGI. CDR3 bases: TGTGCCAGCAGTTACTCGTCCGGGACAGTCTCCTACGAGCAGTACTTC. This codes for CASSYSSGTVSYEQYF.

The V call is TRBV30, the J call TRBJ2-7, with 11 positions matching TRBD2. Germline V CDR1 and CDR2: GTSNPN, SVGIG (reference sequence). V lost 1 base to trimming and J lost 3 bases; unmatched junction nucleotides: 8. This CDR3 is built from 16 residues. CDR3 in amino acids: CAWSAFTSGSSYEQYF. The CDR3 nucleotides read TGTGCCTGGAGTGCCTTTACTAGCGGGAGTAGCTACGAGCAGTACTTC.

The chain combines TRBV9 with TRBJ1-1; D is ambiguous. The germline gives CDR1 SGDLS, CDR2 YYNGEE. Trimming removed 4 bases from V and 4 bases from J, with 14 bases in between. This CDR3 is built from 14 residues. The CDR3 loop reads CASSLRTVSTEAFF. The DNA of the CDR3 is TGTGCCAGCAGCTTAAGGACGGTGAGCACTGAAGCTTTCTTT.

The chain couples TRBV7-9 to TRBJ2-7; D ambiguous. V shed 8 bases and J shed 3 bases, with 11 bases lying between them. This CDR3 is 12 amino acids long. Germline V CDR1 and CDR2: SEHNR, FQNEAQ (reference sequence). CDR3 bases: TGTGCCAGCGCGTCAAGGAGCTACGAGCAGTACTTC. Protein sequence: CASASRSYEQYF.

The CDR3 DNA is TGTGCCAGGACTACGGACTCTTTGGTGTTATCTGATTGGAATCAGCCCCAGCATTTT. It specifies CARTTDSLVLSDWNQPQHF. The chain carries TRBV28 and TRBJ1-5; D is unresolved. Germline V lookup: CDR1 MDHEN, CDR2 SYDVKM. Trimming shortened V by 9 bases and J by 4 bases, and 31 bases separated the two germline ends. The CDR3 length is 19 residues.

This chain links TRBV28 with TRBJ2-1; no clear D gene. The V gene's germline CDR1 is MDHEN and CDR2 SYDVKM. This CDR3 spans 15 amino acids. V gave up 1 base and J gave up 4 bases, with 11 bases separating them. CDR3 nucleotides: TGTGCCAGCAGTTTATCTCGTCTAGGGTACAATGAGCAGTTCTTC. It translates to CASSLSRLGYNEQFF.

The V call is TRBV28, the J call TRBJ2-7; no clear D gene. Between the trimmed V and J ends, which lost 3 bases and 4 bases, there was a span of 19 bases. Germline V CDR1 and CDR2: MDHEN, SYDVKM. This CDR3 region has 16 residues. The CDR3 DNA reads as TGTGCCAGCAGTTTTCCTCCTCGTAGAGGAATTTACGAGCAGTACTTC. Translated: CASSFPPRRGIYEQYF.

The chain has TRBV28 and TRBJ1-5, with a weak D call TRBD1 (6 bases). The ends were cut back, 5 bases at V and 3 bases at J, with 11 bases in the middle. CDR3 size: 14 residues. The germline V gene has CDR1 MDHEN and CDR2 SYDVKM. The CDR3 region has the DNA TGTGCCAGCAGTCGGCCAGGGGTCAATCAGCCCCAGCATTTT. Protein: CASSRPGVNQPQHF.

The V call is TRBV28, the J call TRBJ2-7; D perhaps matches TRBD2 (6 bases). This CDR3 has 14 residues. The germline CDR1 and CDR2 sequences are MDHEN and SYDVKM. The germline V and J ends were trimmed by 2 bases and 3 bases, with 11 bases remaining between them. CDR3 sequence (DNA): TGTGCCAGCAGTTTAGACGGGAGCAACTACGAGCAGTACTTC. Residues: CASSLDGSNYEQYF. The whole variable domain, remainder taken from reference TRBV28 and TRBJ2-7, is DVKVTQSSRYLVKRTGEKVFLECVQDMDHENMFWYRQDPGLGLRLIYFSYDVKMKEKGDIPEGYSVSREKKERFSLILESASTNQTSMYLCASSLDGSNYEQYFGPGTRLTVT.

This clone occurred once. The chain combines TRBV5-1 with TRBJ2-7, with 7 bases fitting TRBD1. V lost 0 bases to trimming and J lost 2 bases; unmatched junction nucleotides: 5. This CDR3 is built from 15 residues. Per the germline V gene, CDR1 is SGHRS and CDR2 is YFSETQ. As DNA, the CDR3 is TGCGCCAGCAGCTTGGAACCGACAGGGACCTACGAGCAGTACTTC. It is translated as CASSLEPTGTYEQYF. The variable domain in full, with the rest retrieved from reference TRBV5-1 and TRBJ2-7, is KAGVTQTPRYLIKTRGQQVTLSCSPISGHRSVSWYQQTPGQGLQFLFEYFSETQRNKGNFPGRFSGRQFSNSRSEMNVSTLELGDSALYLCASSLEPTGTYEQYFGPGTRLTVT.

This clone was seen a single time. This chain uses TRBV28 with TRBJ2-7; a weak D match, TRBD2 (6 bases). CDR1 and CDR2 from the germline V gene are MDHEN and SYDVKM. The CDR3 sequence is 17 residues long. Trimming removed 6 bases at V and 4 bases at J, with 25 bases between. The CDR3 region is CASRAGRSGGPSYEQYF. The CDR3 nucleotides are TGTGCCAGCAGGGCCGGGAGATCCGGGGGACCCTCATACGAGCAGTACTTC. The full variable domain, rest sourced from reference TRBV28 and TRBJ2-7, is DVKVTQSSRYLVKRTGEKVFLECVQDMDHENMFWYRQDPGLGLRLIYFSYDVKMKEKGDIPEGYSVSREKKERFSLILESASTNQTSMYLCASRAGRSGGPSYEQYFGPGTRLTVT.